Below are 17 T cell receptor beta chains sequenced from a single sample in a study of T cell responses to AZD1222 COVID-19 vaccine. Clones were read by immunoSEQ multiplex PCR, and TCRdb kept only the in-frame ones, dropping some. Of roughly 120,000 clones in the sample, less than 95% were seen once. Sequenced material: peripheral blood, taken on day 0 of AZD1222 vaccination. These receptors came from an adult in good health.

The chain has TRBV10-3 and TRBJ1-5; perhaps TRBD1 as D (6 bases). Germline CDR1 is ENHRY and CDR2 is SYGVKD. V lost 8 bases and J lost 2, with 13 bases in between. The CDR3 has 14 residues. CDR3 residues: CAIGDTAGNQPQHF. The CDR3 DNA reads TGTGCCATCGGGGACACGGCGGGCAATCAGCCCCAGCATTTT.

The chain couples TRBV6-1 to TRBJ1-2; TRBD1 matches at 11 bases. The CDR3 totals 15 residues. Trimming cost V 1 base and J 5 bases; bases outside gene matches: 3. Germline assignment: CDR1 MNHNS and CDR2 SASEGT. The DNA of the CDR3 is TGTGCCAGCAGTGAAGGGACAGGGGGCGTTTATGGCTACACCTTC. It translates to CASSEGTGGVYGYTF.

CDR3 protein: CASRTGSGPDTQYF. Written as DNA, the CDR3 is TGTGCCAGCCGGACAGGGTCGGGCCCAGATACGCAGTATTTT. The chain recombines TRBV6-5 with TRBJ2-3; 8 bases are a match to TRBD1. Trimming at V came to 8 bases and at J to 4 bases, leaving 8 bases not matched to a gene. Germline V CDR1 and CDR2: MNHEY, SVGAGI. The CDR3 runs 14 residues.

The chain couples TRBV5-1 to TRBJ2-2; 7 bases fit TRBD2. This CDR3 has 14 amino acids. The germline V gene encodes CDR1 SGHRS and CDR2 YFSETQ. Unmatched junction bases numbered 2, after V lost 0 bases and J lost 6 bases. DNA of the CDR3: TGCGCCAGCAGCTTGGTCCGGGGGGCCGGGGAGCTGTTTTTT. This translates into CASSLVRGAGELFF. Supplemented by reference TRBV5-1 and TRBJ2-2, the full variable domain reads KAGVTQTPRYLIKTRGQQVTLSCSPISGHRSVSWYQQTPGQGLQFLFEYFSETQRNKGNFPGRFSGRQFSNSRSEMNVSTLELGDSALYLCASSLVRGAGELFFGEGSRLTVL.

CDR3 DNA sequence: TGTGCCAGCAGTTGGACTGCCCTAGACGCCGGGGAGCTGTTTTTT. It encodes CASSWTALDAGELFF. The chain recombines TRBV6-2 or TRBV6-3 with TRBJ2-2; weak D call: TRBD2 (5 bases). CDR3 size: 15 residues. Trimming left V 4 bases short and J 6 bases short, with 15 bases between. Germline V gives CDR1 MNHEY, CDR2 SVGEGT.

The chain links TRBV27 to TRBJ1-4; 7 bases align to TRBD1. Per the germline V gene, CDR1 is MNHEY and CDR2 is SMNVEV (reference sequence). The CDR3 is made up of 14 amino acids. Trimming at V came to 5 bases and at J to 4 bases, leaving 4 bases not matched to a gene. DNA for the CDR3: TGTGCCAGCAGTCCCCGGGACAGTAATGAAAAACTGTTTTTT. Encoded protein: CASSPRDSNEKLFF.

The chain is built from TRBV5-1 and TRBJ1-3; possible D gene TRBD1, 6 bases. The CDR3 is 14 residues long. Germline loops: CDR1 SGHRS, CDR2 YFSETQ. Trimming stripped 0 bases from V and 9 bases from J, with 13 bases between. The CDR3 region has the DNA TGCGCCAGCAGCTTGGAGCCAGGGGTTGGCACCATATATTTT. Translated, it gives CASSLEPGVGTIYF.

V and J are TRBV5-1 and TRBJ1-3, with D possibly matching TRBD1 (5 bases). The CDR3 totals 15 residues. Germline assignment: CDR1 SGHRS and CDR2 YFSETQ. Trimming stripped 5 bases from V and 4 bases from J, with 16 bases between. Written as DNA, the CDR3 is TGCGCCAGCAGTCTCTTGGGGGAGAAGGGAAACACCATATATTTT. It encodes CASSLLGEKGNTIYF.

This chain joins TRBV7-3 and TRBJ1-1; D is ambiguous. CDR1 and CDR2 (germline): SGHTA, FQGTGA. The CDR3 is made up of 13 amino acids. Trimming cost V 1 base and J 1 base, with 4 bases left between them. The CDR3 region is CASSLRANTEAFF. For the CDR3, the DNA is TGTGCCAGCAGCTTAAGGGCGAACACTGAAGCTTTCTTT.

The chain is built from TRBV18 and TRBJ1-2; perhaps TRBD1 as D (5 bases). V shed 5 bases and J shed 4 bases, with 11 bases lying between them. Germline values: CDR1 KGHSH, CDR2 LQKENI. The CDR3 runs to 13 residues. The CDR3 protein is CASSSNGGYGYTF. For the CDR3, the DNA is TGTGCCAGCTCATCTAACGGGGGCTATGGCTACACCTTC.

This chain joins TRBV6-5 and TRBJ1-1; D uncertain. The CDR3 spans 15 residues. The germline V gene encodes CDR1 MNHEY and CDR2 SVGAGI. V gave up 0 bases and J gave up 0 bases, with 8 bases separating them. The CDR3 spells CASSYSPGMNTEAFF. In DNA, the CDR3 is TGTGCCAGCAGTTACTCGCCAGGTATGAACACTGAAGCTTTCTTT.

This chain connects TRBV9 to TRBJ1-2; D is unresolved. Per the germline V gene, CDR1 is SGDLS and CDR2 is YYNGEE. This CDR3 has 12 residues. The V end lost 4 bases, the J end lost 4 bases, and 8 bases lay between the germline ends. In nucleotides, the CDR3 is TGTGCCAGCAGCCCCCGCTTCTATGGCTACACCTTC. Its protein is CASSPRFYGYTF.

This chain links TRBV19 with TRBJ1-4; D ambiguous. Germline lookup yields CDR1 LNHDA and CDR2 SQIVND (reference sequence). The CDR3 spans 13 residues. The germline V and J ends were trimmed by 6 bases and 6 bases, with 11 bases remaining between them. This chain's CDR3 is CASRSGSDEKLFF. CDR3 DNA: TGTGCCAGTAGGTCAGGATCGGATGAAAAACTGTTTTTT. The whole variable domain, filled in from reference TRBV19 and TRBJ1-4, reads DGGITQSPKYLFRKEGQNVTLSCEQNLNHDAMYWYRQDPGQGLRLIYYSQIVNDFQKGDIAEGYSVSREKKESFPLTVTSAQKNPTAFYLCASRSGSDEKLFFGSGTQLSVL.

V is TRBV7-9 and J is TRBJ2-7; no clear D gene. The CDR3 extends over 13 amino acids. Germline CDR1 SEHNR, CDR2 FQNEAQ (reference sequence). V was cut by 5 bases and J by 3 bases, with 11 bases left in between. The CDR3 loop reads CASSPQEIYEQYF. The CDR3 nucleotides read TGTGCCAGCAGCCCGCAGGAAATCTACGAGCAGTACTTC.

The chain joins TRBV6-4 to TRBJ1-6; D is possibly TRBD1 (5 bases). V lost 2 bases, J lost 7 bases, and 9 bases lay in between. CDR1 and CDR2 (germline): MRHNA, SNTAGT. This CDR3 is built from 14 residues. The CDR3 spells CASSDRGWNSPLHF. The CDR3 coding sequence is TGTGCCAGCAGTGACAGGGGCTGGAATTCACCCCTCCACTTT.

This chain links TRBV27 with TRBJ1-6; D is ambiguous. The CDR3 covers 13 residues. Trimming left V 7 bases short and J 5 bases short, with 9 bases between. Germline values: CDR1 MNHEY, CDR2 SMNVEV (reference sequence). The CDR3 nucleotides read TGTGCCAGCACAGATGTGGATAATTCACCCCTCCACTTT. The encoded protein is CASTDVDNSPLHF.

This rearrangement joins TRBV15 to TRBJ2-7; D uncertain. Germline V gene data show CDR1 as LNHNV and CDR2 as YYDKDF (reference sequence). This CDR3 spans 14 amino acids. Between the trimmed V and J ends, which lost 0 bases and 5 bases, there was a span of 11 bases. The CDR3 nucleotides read TGTGCCACCAGCAGAGATCTAGGCAGGAACGAGCAGTACTTC. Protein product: CATSRDLGRNEQYF. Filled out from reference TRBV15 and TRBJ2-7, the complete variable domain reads DAMVIQNPRYQVTQFGKPVTLSCSQTLNHNVMYWYQQKSSQAPKLLFHYYDKDFNNEADTPDNFQSRRPNTSFCFLDIRSPGLGDTAMYLCATSRDLGRNEQYFGPGTRLTVT.